This is a list of T cell receptor beta chains from one sample in a study of blood T cell repertoires in COVID-19. Libraries were prepared by immunoSEQ multiplex PCR; TCRdb keeps only in-frame clonotypes and omits some of them. The sample records 150,000 to 200,000 clones, about 80% being singletons. The sequenced sample consisted of peripheral blood. The receptor set was obtained from a man between 60 and 75 years old with acute or convalescent COVID-19. Each CDR3 is given with its conserved first and last residue. The D gene is left open where the match is weak. Not all rows give a size; the values are once, few, many and, for expanded clones, a class.

j_gene | len | v_gene | d_gene | abundance | CDR3aa | CDR3nt
TRBJ2-1 | 12 | TRBV7-3 | NA | many | CASSLAGAEQFF | TGTGCCAGCAGCTTAGCGGGTGCTGAGCAGTTCTTC
TRBJ1-2 | 13 | TRBV14 | NA | NA | CASSRSDSYGYTF | TGTGCCAGCAGCCGCTCCGACAGCTATGGCTACACCTTC
TRBJ1-2 | 13 | TRBV3-1/TRBV3-2 | NA | NA | CASSQAGRDGYTF | TGTGCCAGCAGCCAAGCAGGGAGGGATGGCTACACCTTC
TRBJ2-6 | 15 | TRBV2 | NA | NA | CASSESPSGANVLTF | TGTGCCAGCAGTGAATCCCCCTCCGGGGCCAACGTCCTGACTTTC
TRBJ2-7 | 15 | TRBV5-1 | TRBD2 | NA | CASSLTSGFSYEQYF | TGCGCCAGCAGCCTGACTAGCGGGTTCTCCTACGAGCAGTACTTC
TRBJ2-4 | 18 | TRBV24-1 | NA | NA | CATSDKKTGILAKNIQYF | TGTGCCACCAGTGACAAGAAAACAGGGATCCTAGCCAAAAACATTCAGTACTTC
TRBJ2-2 | 13 | TRBV11-3 | NA | NA | CASSSRGGGELFF | TGTGCCAGCAGTAGTCGTGGCGGCGGGGAGCTGTTTTTT
TRBJ2-7 | 15 | TRBV5-1 | TRBD2 | NA | CASTTEAGSSYEQYF | TGCGCCAGCACAACGGAAGCGGGGAGCTCCTACGAGCAGTACTTC
TRBJ2-1 | 18 | TRBV10-3 | TRBD2 | few | CAISPGTSGGGSYNEQFF | TGTGCCATCAGTCCCGGGACTAGCGGGGGGGGCTCGTACAATGAGCAGTTCTTC
TRBJ1-6 | 16 | TRBV6-2/TRBV6-3 | TRBD1 | NA | CASSSGQAPKNSPLHF | TGTGCCAGCAGTTCGGGACAGGCGCCCAAGAATTCACCCCTCCACTTT
TRBJ1-2 | 17 | TRBV4-1 | NA | NA | CASSQRFSEEGNYGYTF | TGCGCCAGCAGCCAACGCTTCTCCGAGGAAGGCAACTATGGCTACACCTTC
TRBJ1-1 | 14 | TRBV6-5 | NA | NA | CASSPEGRRTEAFF | TGTGCCAGCAGTCCCGAAGGCCGGAGGACTGAAGCTTTCTTT
TRBJ2-1 | 15 | TRBV7-2 | TRBD1 | few | CASSTTGTGGDEQFF | TGTGCCAGCAGCACCACCGGGACAGGGGGCGATGAGCAGTTCTTC
TRBJ2-1 | 16 | TRBV6-2/TRBV6-3 | TRBD2 | once | CASSNLAGVSYNEQFF | TGTGCCAGCAGCAATCTAGCGGGGGTCTCCTACAATGAGCAGTTCTTC
TRBJ2-2 | 12 | TRBV9 | NA | once | CASSVAGGELFF | TGTGCCAGCAGCGTAGCGGGCGGGGAGCTGTTTTTT
TRBJ1-2 | 8 | TRBV3-1/TRBV3-2 | NA | NA | CASRLNTF | TGTGCCAGCAGGCTAAACACCTTC
TRBJ2-3 | 13 | TRBV5-4 | TRBD2 | NA | CATRGGGTDTQYF | TGTGCCACCCGGGGGGGCGGCACAGATACGCAGTATTTT
TRBJ2-1 | 14 | TRBV25-1 | NA | NA | CASSEYRLGNEQFF | TGTGCCAGCAGTGAATACAGGTTGGGCAATGAGCAGTTCTTC
TRBJ2-1 | 16 | TRBV7-3 | TRBD2 | once | CASSLRLAGGPDEQFF | TGTGCCAGCAGCTTAAGACTAGCGGGGGGGCCAGATGAGCAGTTCTTC
TRBJ1-1 | 18 | TRBV19 | TRBD1 | NA | CASSIERERGQMNTEAFF | TGTGCCAGTAGTATAGAAAGGGAGAGGGGGCAAATGAACACTGAAGCTTTCTTT